This T cell receptor (beta chain) is from a study of blood T cell repertoires in COVID-19. Looking at the study overall: Collection of acute and convalescent COVID-19 samples took place in the United States, Italy and Spain. PBMCs, B-cell-depleted T cells, or T cells were the source of the cDNA or gDNA that made up the material.

V was pared by 1 base and J by 0 bases, with 11 bases between. The CDR3 extends over 16 amino acids. Germline V lookup: CDR1 SGDLS, CDR2 YYNGEE. While infection was still active, Seattle patients were enrolled and then followed longitudinally. Per the original data handling: From reference gene primer amplification, estimates of nucleated cell counts were derived. Assay: immunoSEQ multiplex PCR; the TCRdb copy retains only in-frame clones and omits some. V and J calls and clone size are those listed in that table; D and trimming were worked out from the DNA. Of about 410,000 clones in the sample, roughly 90% are singletons; the top ten hold about 1.6%.

The sequenced material came from peripheral blood. The chain carries TRBV9 and TRBJ2-1; tentatively, D is TRBD2 (5 bases). This clonotype originated in a woman in her forties with COVID-19, enrolled during active disease. The CDR3 coding sequence is TGTGCCAGCAGCGTACTTGGGGAGCCCTCCTACAATGAGCAGTTCTTC. This gives the protein CASSVLGEPSYNEQFF. Full variable domain (remainder filled in from reference TRBV9 and TRBJ2-1): DSGVTQTPKHLITATGQRVTLRCSPRSGDLSVYWYQQSLDQGLQFLIQYYNGEERAKGNILERFSAQQFPDLHSELNLSSLELGDSALYFCASSVLGEPSYNEQFFGPGTRLTVL.